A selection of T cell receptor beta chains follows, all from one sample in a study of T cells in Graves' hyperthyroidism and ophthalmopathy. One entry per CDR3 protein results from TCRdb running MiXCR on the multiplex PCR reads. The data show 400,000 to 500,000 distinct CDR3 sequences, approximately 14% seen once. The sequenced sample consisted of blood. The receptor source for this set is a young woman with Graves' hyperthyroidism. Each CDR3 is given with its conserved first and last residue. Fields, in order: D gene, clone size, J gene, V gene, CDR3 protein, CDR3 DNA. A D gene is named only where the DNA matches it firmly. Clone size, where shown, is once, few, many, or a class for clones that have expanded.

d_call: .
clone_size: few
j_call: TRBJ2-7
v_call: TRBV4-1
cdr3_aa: CASSQDGRTVTSGEQYF
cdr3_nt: TGCGCCAGCAGCCAAGATGGAAGAACAGTCACATCCGGCGAGCAGTACTTC

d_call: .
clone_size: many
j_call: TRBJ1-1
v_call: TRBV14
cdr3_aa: CASSSWPRDTEAFF
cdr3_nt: TGTGCCAGCAGCTCATGGCCGAGGGACACTGAAGCTTTCTTT

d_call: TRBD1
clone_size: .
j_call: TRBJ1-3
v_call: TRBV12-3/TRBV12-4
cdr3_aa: CASSGTGSGNTIYF
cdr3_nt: TGTGCCAGCAGTGGGACAGGGTCTGGAAACACCATATATTTT

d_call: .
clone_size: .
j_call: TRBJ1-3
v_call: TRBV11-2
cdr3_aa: CASSLVGQAGNTIYF
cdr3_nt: TGTGCCAGCAGCTTAGTTGGGCAGGCTGGAAACACCATATATTTT

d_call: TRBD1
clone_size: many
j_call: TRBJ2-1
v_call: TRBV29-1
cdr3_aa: CSVKDRGRTYNEQFF
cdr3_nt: TGCAGCGTCAAGGACAGGGGTCGAACCTACAATGAGCAGTTCTTC

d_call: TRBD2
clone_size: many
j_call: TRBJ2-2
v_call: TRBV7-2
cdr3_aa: CASSLVAGVAGELFF
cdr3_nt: TGTGCCAGCAGCCTTGTAGCGGGAGTGGCCGGGGAGCTGTTTTTT

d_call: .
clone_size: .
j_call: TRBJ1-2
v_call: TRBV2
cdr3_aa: CATKATGFYDGYTF
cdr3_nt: TGTGCCACCAAGGCCACAGGGTTCTACGATGGCTACACCTTC

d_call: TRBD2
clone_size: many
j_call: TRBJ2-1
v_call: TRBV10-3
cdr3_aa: CAISALLAGDSSEQFF
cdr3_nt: TGTGCCATCAGTGCCCTACTAGCGGGAGATAGTAGTGAGCAGTTCTTC

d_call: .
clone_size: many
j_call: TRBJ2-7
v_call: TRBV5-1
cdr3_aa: CASSPDGYEQYF
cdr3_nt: TGCGCCAGCAGCCCCGACGGCTACGAGCAGTACTTC

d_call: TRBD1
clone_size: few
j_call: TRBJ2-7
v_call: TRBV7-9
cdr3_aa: CASSSTGVKQYF
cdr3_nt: TGTGCCAGCAGCTCGACAGGGGTCAAGCAGTACTTC

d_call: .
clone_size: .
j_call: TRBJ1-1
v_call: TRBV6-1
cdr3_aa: CASTPDGRNTEAFF
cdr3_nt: TGTGCCAGCACTCCCGACGGCAGGAACACTGAAGCTTTCTTT

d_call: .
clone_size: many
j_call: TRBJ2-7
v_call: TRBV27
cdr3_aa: CASSLSARGDEQYF
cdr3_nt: TGTGCCAGCAGTTTATCCGCCAGGGGGGACGAGCAGTACTTC

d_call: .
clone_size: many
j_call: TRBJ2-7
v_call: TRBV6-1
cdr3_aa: CASSDLGEGGLYEQYF
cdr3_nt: TGTGCCAGCAGTGACCTCGGAGAGGGCGGCCTTTACGAGCAGTACTTC

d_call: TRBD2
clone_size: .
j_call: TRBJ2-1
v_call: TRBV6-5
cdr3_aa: CASSYSSGRIHNEQFF
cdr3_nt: TGTGCCAGCAGTTACTCTAGCGGGAGAATACACAATGAGCAGTTCTTC

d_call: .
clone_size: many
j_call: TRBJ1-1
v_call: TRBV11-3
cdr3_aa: CASSANMNTEAFF
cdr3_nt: TGTGCCAGCAGCGCGAACATGAACACTGAAGCTTTCTTT